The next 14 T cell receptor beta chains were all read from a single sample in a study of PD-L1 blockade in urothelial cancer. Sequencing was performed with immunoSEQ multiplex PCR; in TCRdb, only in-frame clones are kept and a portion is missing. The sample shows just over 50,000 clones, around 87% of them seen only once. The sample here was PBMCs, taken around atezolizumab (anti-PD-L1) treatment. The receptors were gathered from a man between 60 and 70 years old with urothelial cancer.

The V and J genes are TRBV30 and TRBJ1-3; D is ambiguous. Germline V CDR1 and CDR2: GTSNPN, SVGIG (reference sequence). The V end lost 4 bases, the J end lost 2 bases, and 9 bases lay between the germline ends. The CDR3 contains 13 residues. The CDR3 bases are TGTGCCTGGACCTCGACAACTGGAAACACCATATATTTT. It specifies CAWTSTTGNTIYF.

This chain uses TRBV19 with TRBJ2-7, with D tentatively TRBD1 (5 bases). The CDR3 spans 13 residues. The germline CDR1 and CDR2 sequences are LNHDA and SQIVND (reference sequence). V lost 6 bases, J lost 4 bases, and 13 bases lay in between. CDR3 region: CASSAGISYEQYF. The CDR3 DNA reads TGTGCCAGTAGCGCAGGGATTTCTTACGAGCAGTACTTC.

This chain's CDR3 is CASSFWQGRSGNTIYF. CDR3 DNA: TGTGCCAGCAGCTTTTGGCAGGGTCGATCTGGAAACACCATATATTTT. The rearrangement joins TRBV5-8 to TRBJ1-3; maybe TRBD1 (5 bases). Trimming shortened V by 2 bases and J by 1 base, and 13 bases separated the two germline ends. The CDR3 contains 16 residues. Germline CDR1 is SGHTS and CDR2 is YDEGEE.

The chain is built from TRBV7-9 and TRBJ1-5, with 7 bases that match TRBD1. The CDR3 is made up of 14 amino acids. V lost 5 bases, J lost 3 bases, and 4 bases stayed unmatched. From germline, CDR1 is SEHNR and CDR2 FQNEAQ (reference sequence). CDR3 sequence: CASSTDRPNQPQHF. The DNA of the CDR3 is TGTGCCAGCAGCACGGACAGGCCCAATCAGCCCCAGCATTTT.

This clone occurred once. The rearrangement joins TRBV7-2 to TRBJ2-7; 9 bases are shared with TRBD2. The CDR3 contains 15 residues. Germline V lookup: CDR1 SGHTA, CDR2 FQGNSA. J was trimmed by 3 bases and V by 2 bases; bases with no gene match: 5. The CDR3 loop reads CASSLQAGGHYEQYF. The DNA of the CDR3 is TGTGCCAGCAGCTTACAAGCGGGAGGCCACTACGAGCAGTACTTC.

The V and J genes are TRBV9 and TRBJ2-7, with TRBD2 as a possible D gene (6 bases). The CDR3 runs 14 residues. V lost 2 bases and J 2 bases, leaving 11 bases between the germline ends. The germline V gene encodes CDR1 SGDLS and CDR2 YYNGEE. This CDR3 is CASSVRGGTYEQYF. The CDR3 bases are TGTGCCAGCAGCGTCAGAGGAGGGACCTACGAGCAGTACTTC.

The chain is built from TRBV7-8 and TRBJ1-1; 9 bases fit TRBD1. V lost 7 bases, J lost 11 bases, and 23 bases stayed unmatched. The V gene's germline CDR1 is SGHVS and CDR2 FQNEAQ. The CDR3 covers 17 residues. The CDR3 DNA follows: TGTGCCAGCAACTCAGTCGGACAGGGGCTAGGGCGGAGAGGGGCTTTCTTT. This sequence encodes CASNSVGQGLGRRGAFF.

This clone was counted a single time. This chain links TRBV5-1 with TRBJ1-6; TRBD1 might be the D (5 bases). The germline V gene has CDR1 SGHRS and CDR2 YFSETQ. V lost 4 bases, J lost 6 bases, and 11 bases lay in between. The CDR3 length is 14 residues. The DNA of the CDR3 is TGCGCCAGCAGCGAGACAGTGGGTAATTCACCCCTCCACTTT. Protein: CASSETVGNSPLHF.

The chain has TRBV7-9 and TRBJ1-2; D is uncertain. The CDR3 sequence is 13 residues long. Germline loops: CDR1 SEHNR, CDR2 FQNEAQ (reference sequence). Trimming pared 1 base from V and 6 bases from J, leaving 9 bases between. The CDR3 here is CASSLDPVNGYTF. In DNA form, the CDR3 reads TGTGCCAGCAGCTTAGACCCAGTGAATGGCTACACCTTC.

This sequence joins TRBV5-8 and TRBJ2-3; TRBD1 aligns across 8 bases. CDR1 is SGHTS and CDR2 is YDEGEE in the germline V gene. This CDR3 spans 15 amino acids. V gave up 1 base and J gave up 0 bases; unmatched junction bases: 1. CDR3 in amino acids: CASSLRTGSTDTQYF. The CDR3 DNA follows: TGTGCCAGCAGCTTGAGGACAGGGAGCACAGATACGCAGTATTTT.

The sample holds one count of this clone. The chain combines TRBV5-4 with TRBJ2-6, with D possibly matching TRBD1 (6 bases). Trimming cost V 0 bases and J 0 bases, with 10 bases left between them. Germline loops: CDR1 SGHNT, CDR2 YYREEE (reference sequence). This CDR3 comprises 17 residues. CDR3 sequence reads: CASSLALRGSGANVLTF. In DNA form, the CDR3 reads TGTGCCAGCAGCTTGGCCCTCAGGGGCTCTGGGGCCAACGTCCTGACTTTC.

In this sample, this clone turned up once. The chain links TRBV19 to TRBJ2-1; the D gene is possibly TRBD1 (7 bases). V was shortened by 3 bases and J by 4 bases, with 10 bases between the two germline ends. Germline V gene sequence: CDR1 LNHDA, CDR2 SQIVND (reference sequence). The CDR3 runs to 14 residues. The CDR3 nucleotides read TGTGCCAGTAGTATGCGGGGACAGTACAATGAGCAGTTCTTC. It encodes CASSMRGQYNEQFF.

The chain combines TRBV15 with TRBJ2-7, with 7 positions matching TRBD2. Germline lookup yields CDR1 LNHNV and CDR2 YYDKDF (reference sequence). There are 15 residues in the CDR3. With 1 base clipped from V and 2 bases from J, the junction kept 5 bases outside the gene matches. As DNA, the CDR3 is TGTGCCACCAGCAGAGGAGCGGGGCTCGCCTACGAGCAGTACTTC. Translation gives CATSRGAGLAYEQYF.

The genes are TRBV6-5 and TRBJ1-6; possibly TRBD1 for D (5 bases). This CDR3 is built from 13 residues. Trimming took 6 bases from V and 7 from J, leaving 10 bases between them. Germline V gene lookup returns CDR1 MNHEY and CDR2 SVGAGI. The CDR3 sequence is CASRTGWNSPLHF. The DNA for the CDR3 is TGTGCCAGCAGAACAGGTTGGAATTCACCCCTCCACTTT.